This TCR beta chain appears in the sequencing data of a study of sequential checkpoint blockade in melanoma. Study-level background: Patients were randomized 1:1 to nivolumab-then-ipilimumab or ipilimumab-then-nivolumab first-line. Each arm's sequence ended with maintenance nivolumab.

Data came from immunoSEQ multiplex PCR; TCRdb stores just in-frame clones and leaves some out. The sample shows around 12,000 clones, approximately 69% of them seen only once. The treatment is: randomized to nivolumab then ipilimumab (arm A) or the reverse (arm B). None of the patients previously received DNA-damaging chemotherapy. PBMC sorting kept live CD3+CD8+ cells without CD19 or CD56. The CDR3 is 20 residues long. J gave up 1 base and V 3 bases, and 18 bases lay outside the gene matches. Germline V gene lookup returns CDR1 SNHLY and CDR2 FYNNEI. Sequenced here: CD8+ T cells sorted from blood (inferred from file names), sampled from a patient given nivolumab and ipilimumab in sequence. This clonotype originated in a human donor with melanoma. V and J are TRBV2 and TRBJ2-5; TRBD2 aligns across 9 bases. The CDR3 DNA reads as TGTGCCAGCAGTGAGTTAAGCGGGGGGCTAGCGGACCAATTCCAAGAGACCCAGTACTTC. As protein: CASSELSGGLADQFQETQYF.